This T cell receptor beta chain was found in a study of blood T cell repertoires in COVID-19 (dated by TCRdb to the early 2020s). Looking at the study overall: Samples covering the acute and convalescent phases of COVID-19 were provided by collaborators in the United States, Italy and Spain. The prospective study material was composed of cDNA or gDNA derived from T cells, B-cell-depleted T cells, or PBMCs. The dataset comprised deeply sampled blood TCRbeta repertoires from subjects exposed to, actively infected with, or recovered from COVID-19. The repertoires were released in a freely available public database intended as a resource for research on the immune response to SARS-CoV-2. Samples came from the ongoing ImmuneRACE study (first 160 participants) plus 1,254 subjects from 6 global collaborators. A de-identified subject ID, COVID-19 status, age in years and sex were almost always included in the sample metadata. Where HLA class I and class II types were available, the types were taken from metadata supplied by the sample provider, not from assay-based typing.

TCRbeta CDR3 regions were amplified from genomic DNA by means of the immunoSEQ Assay, a bias-controlled multiplex PCR. The source study handled its data this way. The number of nucleated cells in each sample was estimated by amplification of reference gene primers within the assay. To quantify the absolute abundance of each unique TCRbeta CDR3 rearrangement, sequence reads were collapsed and filtered. For each sample, productive Simpson clonality was calculated as the square root of Simpson's diversity index over productive rearrangements. Imported from immuneACCESS, the table was reduced by TCRdb to in-frame sequences with V and J called. These copies leave out some clones; in studies compared against another copy, an unresolved V gene accounts for under half, and the cause of the remainder is not known. The V and J calls and clone size come from that table; D and trimming were worked out from the DNA. The sample table records almost 250,000 clones; 86% of these occur just once. The ten top clones hold approximately 5.5% of the sample.

One collaborating source in Seattle enrolled patients while the patients were actively infected and followed the patients over time throughout the course of disease. The collaborating institutions used their own protocols to collect whole blood in K2EDTA tubes. For TCRbeta analysis, collaborator samples were shipped as frozen whole blood, as isolated PBMCs, or as DNA extracted from either sample type. In regard to this clone: No antigen is known for it. Base qualities are not at hand, and no much larger clone is one base apart.

Inclusive of the bounding cysteine and phenylalanine, the CDR3 is 12 residues long. The CDR3 DNA has 36 bases and is translated from base 1. V is pared back by 2 bases and J by 7 bases, with 8 bases lying between the germline termini. CDR1 and CDR2 are read off the germline V gene as KGHSH and LQKENI. General findings and caveats noted by the study authors: The amount of clinical and demographic metadata varied by source and participant and was provided uncurated.

The specimen was peripheral blood. Recombination joined TRBV18 with TRBJ1-1, with TRBD1 as a weak D call on 5 bases. This TCR came from a woman aged 80 or over with COVID-19, enrolled during active disease. The CDR3 protein: CASSPYTGEAFF. The DNA sequence is as follows: TGTGCCAGCTCACCATATACAGGTGAAGCTTTCTTT.